The clone carrying this T cell receptor (beta chain) has a handful of counts. Its target is unknown. The identical CDR3 is also encoded by other nucleotide sequences in the sample. The data originate from a study of cytomegalovirus exposure and HLA in healthy donors. Germline assignment: CDR1 MNHEY and CDR2 SMNVEV (reference sequence). This CDR3 is 14 amino acids long. The ends were cut back, 2 bases at V and 1 base at J, with 8 bases in the middle. Findings and caveats of the study: A few of the chains that were CMV-associated were confirmed in vitro to be specific for CMV antigens. 87-base-pair reads could not separate some V segments, including TRBV6-2 and TRBV6-3.

Primers included in the PCR were 60 Vbeta and 13 Jbeta primers. Study processing details: The authors later counted some 76 million unique TCR beta chains, roughly 10 million of them shared. Only in-frame clones appear in the TCRdb table, and some are missing; sequencing was by immunoSEQ multiplex PCR. For V, J and clone size, that table is used; D and trimming come from the DNA. The sample contains 150,000 to 180,000 clones, more than 60% of which appear only once. This receptor was obtained from a woman in her thirties or forties in good health and CMV-seronegative. The J gene is TRBJ1-1, the V gene TRBV27, with TRBD1 as a possible D gene (5 bases). The sequenced sample consisted of PBMCs. The CDR3 DNA reads as TGTGCCAGCAGTTTAAGGGGCGGGAACACTGAAGCTTTCTTT. It encodes CASSLRGGNTEAFF.